These T cell receptor beta chains were read from a single sample in a study of T cell responses to AZD1222 COVID-19 vaccine. The assay was immunoSEQ multiplex PCR, and TCRdb's table has in-frame clones only and misses some. This sample carries 100,000 to 150,000 clones, 70% to 90% of them seen once, and the ten largest clones take approximately 20%. The sequenced sample was peripheral blood, obtained on day 0 of AZD1222 vaccination. The receptor source for this set is an adult in good health. CDR3s include the opening cysteine and the closing phenylalanine or tryptophan. D genes are given only for firm matches. Some rows have no size entry. The others give once, few or many, or a class for an expanded clone.

.,.,TRBV6-5,TRBJ2-5,CASRPPPTETQYF,TGTGCCAGCAGACCACCCCCAACAGAGACCCAGTACTTC
.,TRBD1,TRBV11-2,TRBJ1-1,CASSLETGGRTEAFF,TGTGCCAGCAGCTTAGAGACAGGGGGCCGGACTGAAGCTTTCTTT
.,.,TRBV9,TRBJ2-7,CASSVGWGEQYF,TGTGCCAGCAGCGTAGGGTGGGGAGAGCAGTACTTC
.,.,TRBV21-1,TRBJ2-4,CASSKGGAGTDDRVAKNIQYF,TGTGCCAGCAGCAAAGGGGGAGCCGGGACGGATGATAGAGTAGCCAAAAACATTCAGTACTTC
.,TRBD2,TRBV3-1/TRBV3-2,TRBJ2-1,CASRPSGGKINEQFF,TGTGCCAGCAGACCCTCGGGGGGGAAGATCAATGAGCAGTTCTTC
once,TRBD1,TRBV10-3,TRBJ1-3,CAIREQTGLNSGNTIYF,TGTGCCATCAGGGAGCAGACAGGGCTAAACTCTGGAAACACCATATATTTT
.,.,TRBV7-9,TRBJ1-2,CASSLRVGTFGYGYTF,TGTGCCAGCAGCTTAAGAGTAGGGACATTTGGCTATGGCTACACCTTC
.,.,TRBV7-9,TRBJ1-2,CASSEGIYGYTF,TGTGCCAGTTCCGAAGGAATCTATGGCTACACCTTC
.,.,TRBV7-9,TRBJ1-2,CASSWGGVIYGYTF,TGTGCCAGCAGTTGGGGGGGAGTTATTTATGGCTACACCTTC
.,TRBD1,TRBV11-3,TRBJ2-1,CASSLQGQGAGEQFF,TGTGCCAGCAGCTTACAAGGACAGGGGGCAGGGGAGCAGTTCTTC
.,TRBD2,TRBV9,TRBJ2-7,CASSAGLVLEQYF,TGTGCCAGCAGCGCCGGACTAGTATTAGAGCAGTACTTC
.,.,TRBV28,TRBJ2-7,CASRVFQGTSYEQYF,TGTGCCAGCAGGGTATTCCAGGGCACCTCCTACGAGCAGTACTTC
.,TRBD1,TRBV2,TRBJ1-1,CASSETGTGGERDTEAFF,TGTGCCAGCAGTGAAACGGGGACAGGGGGCGAAAGGGACACTGAAGCTTTCTTT
.,.,TRBV19,TRBJ1-3,CASSIGFDGNTIYF,TGTGCCAGTAGTATAGGATTCGATGGAAACACCATATATTTT
once,.,TRBV19,TRBJ1-1,CASSIDGYRVTEAFF,TGTGCCAGTAGTATAGATGGTTACAGGGTCACTGAAGCTTTCTTT
.,TRBD1,TRBV10-3,TRBJ2-7,CAISGTRDRGRSTLSYEQYF,TGTGCCATCAGTGGGACCCGGGACAGGGGGCGTTCAACACTCTCCTACGAGCAGTACTTC
.,.,TRBV5-1,TRBJ1-1,CASSLAGMSKAFF,TGCGCCAGCAGCTTGGCTGGAATGTCTAAAGCTTTCTTT
once,.,TRBV7-8,TRBJ1-4,CASSLAMTPTNEKLFF,TGTGCCAGCAGCTTAGCTATGACACCAACTAATGAAAAACTGTTTTTT
.,.,TRBV19,TRBJ1-1,CASSKQSNTEAFF,TGTGCCAGTAGCAAACAGTCGAACACTGAAGCTTTCTTT
.,.,TRBV18,TRBJ1-5,CASSPPIGVQSNQPQHF,TGTGCCAGCTCACCACCGATCGGGGTTCAAAGCAATCAGCCCCAGCATTTT
once,TRBD1,TRBV6-5,TRBJ1-5,CASSGDRGNQPQHF,TGTGCCAGCAGCGGAGACAGGGGCAATCAGCCCCAGCATTTT
.,.,TRBV6-5,TRBJ1-1,CASTVTGGAPFF,TGTGCCAGCACTGTTACGGGGGGGGCCCCTTTCTTT
.,.,TRBV15,TRBJ1-5,CATSRDAVPQHF,TGTGCCACCAGCAGAGATGCAGTGCCCCAGCATTTT
.,TRBD1,TRBV2,TRBJ2-3,CASSGGGEDTQYF,TGTGCCAGCAGTGGAGGGGGCGAGGATACGCAGTATTTT
.,TRBD1,TRBV11-2,TRBJ2-3,CASTNRQGATTDTQYF,TGTGCCAGCACCAATCGACAGGGGGCAACCACAGATACGCAGTATTTT
.,TRBD1,TRBV9,TRBJ2-3,CASSGGTGGKGYTDTQYF,TGTGCCAGCAGCGGCGGGACAGGGGGCAAGGGATACACAGATACGCAGTATTTT
.,.,TRBV3-1/TRBV3-2,TRBJ2-6,CASSLGAQGANVLTF,TGTGCCAGCAGCCTCGGGGCGCAAGGGGCCAACGTCCTGACTTTC